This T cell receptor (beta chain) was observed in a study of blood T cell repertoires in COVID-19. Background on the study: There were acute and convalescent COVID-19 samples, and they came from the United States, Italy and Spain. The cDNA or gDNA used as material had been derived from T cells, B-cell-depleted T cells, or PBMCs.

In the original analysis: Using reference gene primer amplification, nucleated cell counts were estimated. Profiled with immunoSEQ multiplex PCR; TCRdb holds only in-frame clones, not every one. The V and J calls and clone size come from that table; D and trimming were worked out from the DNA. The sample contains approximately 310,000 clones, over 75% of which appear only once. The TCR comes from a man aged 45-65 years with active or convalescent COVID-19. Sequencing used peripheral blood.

CDR3 sequence reads: CASSQDNRGGTEAFF. In nucleotides, the CDR3 is TGCGCCAGCAGCCAAGATAACAGGGGAGGCACTGAAGCTTTCTTT. The V and J genes are TRBV4-3 and TRBJ1-1; 7 bases align to TRBD1. The germline V gene encodes CDR1 LGHNA and CDR2 YSLEER. CDR3 length: 15 amino acids. The V gene end was trimmed by 0 bases and the J gene end by 4 bases; junction bases not matched to a gene: 5.